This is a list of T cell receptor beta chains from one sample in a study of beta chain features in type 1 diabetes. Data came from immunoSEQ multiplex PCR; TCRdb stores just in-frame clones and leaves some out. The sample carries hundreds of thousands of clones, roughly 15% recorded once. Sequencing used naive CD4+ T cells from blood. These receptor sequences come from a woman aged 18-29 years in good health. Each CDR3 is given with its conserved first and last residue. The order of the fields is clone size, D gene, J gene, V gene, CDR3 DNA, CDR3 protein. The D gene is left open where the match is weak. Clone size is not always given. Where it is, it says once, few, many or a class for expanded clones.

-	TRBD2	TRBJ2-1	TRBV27	TGTGCCAGCGCCGAAAGCGGGACGATGGAGTTCTTC	CASAESGTMEFF
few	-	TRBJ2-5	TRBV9	TGTGCCAGCAGCGTTCGGGACTCGCTGGGGACCCAGTACTTC	CASSVRDSLGTQYF
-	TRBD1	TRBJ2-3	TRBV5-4	TGTGCCAGCAGCTTGGTTACAGGGGCTGGCACAGATACGCAGTATTTT	CASSLVTGAGTDTQYF
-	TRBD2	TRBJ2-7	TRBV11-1	TGTGCCAGCAGCCCCCACGGGGACTACCGCTCCTACGAGCAGTACTTC	CASSPHGDYRSYEQYF
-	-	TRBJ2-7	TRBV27	TGTGCCAGCAGTCCGAAAAACTCCTACGAGCAGTACTTC	CASSPKNSYEQYF
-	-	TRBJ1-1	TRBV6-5	TGTGCCAGCAGTCGGACTGGGATGAACACTGAAGCTTTCTTT	CASSRTGMNTEAFF
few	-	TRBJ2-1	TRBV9	TGTGCCAGCAGCCAAAAGCCTTGGGCCGGAAACAATGAGCAGTTCTTC	CASSQKPWAGNNEQFF
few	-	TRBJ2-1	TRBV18	TGTGCCAGCTCACCGACTATGAGCTCCTACAATGAGCAGTTCTTC	CASSPTMSSYNEQFF
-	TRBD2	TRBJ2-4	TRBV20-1	TGCAGTGCTAGCATAGCGGGAGGGCCTTACTTC	CSASIAGGPYF
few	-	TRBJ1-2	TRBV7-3	TGTGCCAGCAGCTCCAGTCTTGGCTACACCTTC	CASSSSLGYTF
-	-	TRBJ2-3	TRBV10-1	TGCGCCAGCAGTGATTCGGGGAAGGCAGATACGCAGTATTTT	CASSDSGKADTQYF
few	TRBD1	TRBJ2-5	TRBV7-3	TGTGCCAGCAGCTTTGGGACAGGGGGTCAAGAGACCCAGTACTTC	CASSFGTGGQETQYF
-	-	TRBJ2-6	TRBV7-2	TGTGCCAGCACCCCGTCGGGGCGCTCTGGGGCCAACGTCCTGACTTTC	CASTPSGRSGANVLTF
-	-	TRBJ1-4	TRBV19	TGTGCCAGTAGTGCCACAGGCATGAGTAATGAAAAACTGTTTTTT	CASSATGMSNEKLFF
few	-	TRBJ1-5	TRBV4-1	TGCGCCAGCAGCCCAGCGACAGGAATTAGCAATCAGCCCCAGCATTTT	CASSPATGISNQPQHF
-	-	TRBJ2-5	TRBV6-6	TGTGCCAGCTCTCGGGGGACATACCAAGAGACCCAGTACTTC	CASSRGTYQETQYF
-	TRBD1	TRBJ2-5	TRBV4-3	TGCGCCAGCAGCCAAAACCCGGGACAGGGTGCAGAGACCCAGTACTTC	CASSQNPGQGAETQYF
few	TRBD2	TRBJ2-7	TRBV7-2	TGTGCCAGCAGCTCCGGACTAGCGGGAGCGTTTGACGAGCAGTACTTC	CASSSGLAGAFDEQYF
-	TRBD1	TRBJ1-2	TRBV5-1	TGCGCCAGCAGCACCGGACAGGGAGGCTATGGCTACACCTTC	CASSTGQGGYGYTF
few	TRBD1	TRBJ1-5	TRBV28	TGTGCCAGCAGGGGACAGAACAATCAGCCCCAGCATTTT	CASRGQNNQPQHF
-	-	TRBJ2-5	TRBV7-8	TGTGCCAGCAGCTTATCACCGGGGCCGAAGACCCAGTACTTC	CASSLSPGPKTQYF
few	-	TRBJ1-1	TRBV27	TGTGCCAGCAGTAGGGTTGTCGGGCTTGAAGCTTTCTTT	CASSRVVGLEAFF
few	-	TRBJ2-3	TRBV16	TGTGCCAGCAGCAGAGGCAGGGGCCGCGAAGATACGCAGTATTTT	CASSRGRGREDTQYF
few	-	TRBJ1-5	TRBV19	TGTGCCAGTAGTTTACCGGATAGCAATCAGCCCCAGCATTTT	CASSLPDSNQPQHF
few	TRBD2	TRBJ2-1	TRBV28	TGTGCCAGCACCCCACTAGCGCTCTTTTACAATGAGCAGTTCTTC	CASTPLALFYNEQFF